This TCR beta chain was sequenced in a study of cytotoxic CD8 clonotypes in ibrutinib-treated CLL. Turning to the study itself: Included were approximately 10 relapsed/refractory and approximately 15 treatment-naive patients, of whom 17 to 18 were IGHV unmutated. Mean values per sample were around 270,000 productive templates and 94,082 productive rearrangements. Study-level results: Clonality went higher at ibrutinib response and then dropped back toward baseline at progression.

The CDR3 consists of 14 residues. Per the germline V gene, CDR1 is MDHEN and CDR2 is SYDVKM. The V end lost 3 bases, the J end lost 0 bases, and 8 bases lay between the germline ends. For this clone: The antigen remains undetermined.

Depths of 1 in 200,000 to 1 in 1 million T cells were the sequencing target. Method: immunoSEQ multiplex PCR; TCRdb's copy keeps in-frame clones and lacks some. The sample holds about 160,000 clones, approximately 77% seen once. The sequence was obtained from a human donor with chronic lymphocytic leukemia. The genes are TRBV28 and TRBJ2-5; TRBD1 might be the D (6 bases). Sequenced here: PBMCs, sampled after 12 months of ibrutinib treatment. CDR3 region: CASSFKGDQETQYF. For the CDR3, the DNA is TGTGCCAGCAGTTTCAAGGGGGACCAAGAGACCCAGTACTTC.